Listed below are T cell receptor beta chains from one sample, sequenced in a study of cytomegalovirus exposure and HLA in healthy donors. Sequencing was performed with immunoSEQ multiplex PCR; in TCRdb, only in-frame clones are kept and a portion is missing. The table lists roughly 140,000 clones, roughly 80% of them singletons. The sequenced sample consisted of PBMCs. The receptors were sampled from a man in his forties or fifties in good health and CMV-seronegative. Both conserved end residues are part of each CDR3. D genes are given only for firm matches. Where a row states a size, it is once, few, many or the class of an expanded clone; other rows omit it.

d_call: -
j_call: TRBJ2-4
v_call: TRBV28
clone_size: -
cdr3_nt: TGTGCCTCTCAACTCGGGGTATCGGCGGACATTCAGTACTTC
cdr3_aa: CASQLGVSADIQYF

d_call: TRBD1
j_call: TRBJ2-5
v_call: TRBV7-9
clone_size: -
cdr3_nt: TGTGCCAGCAGCGCCCTGACAGGGGGAGAGACCCAGTACTTC
cdr3_aa: CASSALTGGETQYF

d_call: -
j_call: TRBJ2-7
v_call: TRBV7-2
clone_size: -
cdr3_nt: TGTGCCAGCAGCCTACCTACTGGGCAGGGCACCGAGCAGTACTTC
cdr3_aa: CASSLPTGQGTEQYF

d_call: -
j_call: TRBJ2-7
v_call: TRBV7-9
clone_size: -
cdr3_nt: TGTGCCAGCAGCTTATTAGCAGTCCGAGGGTCCGAGCAGTACTTC
cdr3_aa: CASSLLAVRGSEQYF

d_call: TRBD1
j_call: TRBJ2-5
v_call: TRBV27
clone_size: -
cdr3_nt: TGTGCCAGCAGTTTATCTGGAAGGGGCGCAGGGGGCATTATTGAGACCCAGTACTTC
cdr3_aa: CASSLSGRGAGGIIETQYF

d_call: TRBD2
j_call: TRBJ2-2
v_call: TRBV15
clone_size: -
cdr3_nt: TGTGCCACCAGCAGAGATGGGCTAGCGGGGGGTAGCACCGGGGAGCTGTTTTTT
cdr3_aa: CATSRDGLAGGSTGELFF

d_call: TRBD1
j_call: TRBJ2-7
v_call: TRBV9
clone_size: -
cdr3_nt: TGTGCCAGCAGCGAAGGACAGGGGGCGAACTCCTACGAGCAGTACTTC
cdr3_aa: CASSEGQGANSYEQYF

d_call: -
j_call: TRBJ1-1
v_call: TRBV7-9
clone_size: -
cdr3_nt: TGTGCCAGCAGCTTAGCGGTGGAGGGCAGGGAAGCTTTCTTT
cdr3_aa: CASSLAVEGREAFF

d_call: TRBD1
j_call: TRBJ2-1
v_call: TRBV7-2
clone_size: -
cdr3_nt: TGTGCCAGCGGGCACAGGGGGCAACGAGAGCAGTTCTTC
cdr3_aa: CASGHRGQREQFF

d_call: TRBD1
j_call: TRBJ1-4
v_call: TRBV4-1
clone_size: -
cdr3_nt: TGCGCCAGCAGCCTATACGGGGGACAGGCCAATGAAAAACTGTTTTTT
cdr3_aa: CASSLYGGQANEKLFF

d_call: -
j_call: TRBJ1-2
v_call: TRBV6-5
clone_size: -
cdr3_nt: TGTGCCAGCCGCAGGGCTATGCTTAACTATGGCTACACCTTC
cdr3_aa: CASRRAMLNYGYTF

d_call: -
j_call: TRBJ2-7
v_call: TRBV7-3
clone_size: -
cdr3_nt: TGTGCCAGCAGCACCGGACAGTTCTACGAGCAGTACTTC
cdr3_aa: CASSTGQFYEQYF

d_call: TRBD1
j_call: TRBJ1-5
v_call: TRBV6-6
clone_size: once
cdr3_nt: TGTGCCAGCAGTGGCGTAACAGGGGAGAATCAGCCCCAGCATTTT
cdr3_aa: CASSGVTGENQPQHF

d_call: -
j_call: TRBJ2-7
v_call: TRBV5-4
clone_size: -
cdr3_nt: TGTGCCGGAGCGGACAGTTCTGGGAGGGAGCAGCACTTC
cdr3_aa: CAGADSSGREQHF

d_call: TRBD1
j_call: TRBJ1-5
v_call: TRBV10-3
clone_size: once
cdr3_nt: TGTGCCATCAGTGCGCACGGACAGGGGAGTAATCAGCCCCAGCATTTT
cdr3_aa: CAISAHGQGSNQPQHF

d_call: TRBD1
j_call: TRBJ2-5
v_call: TRBV7-8
clone_size: -
cdr3_nt: TGTGCCAGCAGCCCAACACAGGGGAAAGAGACCCAGTACTTC
cdr3_aa: CASSPTQGKETQYF

d_call: -
j_call: TRBJ2-3
v_call: TRBV5-1
clone_size: -
cdr3_nt: TGCGCCAGCAGCCCAGGACTCGCACCTAGCACAGATACGCAGTATTTT
cdr3_aa: CASSPGLAPSTDTQYF

d_call: TRBD2
j_call: TRBJ2-7
v_call: TRBV15
clone_size: -
cdr3_nt: TGTGCCACCAGCAGAGTGGCTAGCGGGGCCCTCTCCTACGAGCAGTACTTC
cdr3_aa: CATSRVASGALSYEQYF

d_call: TRBD1
j_call: TRBJ2-7
v_call: TRBV30
clone_size: -
cdr3_nt: TGTGCCTGCTCTCGGGTGTTACAGGGGGCGCGGGGCGAGCAGTACTTC
cdr3_aa: CACSRVLQGARGEQYF

d_call: TRBD1
j_call: TRBJ1-2
v_call: TRBV7-7
clone_size: -
cdr3_nt: TGTGCTAGCAGTTTGCCCTCGCCGGGACAGGGAATGTCGAGCTACACCTTC
cdr3_aa: CASSLPSPGQGMSSYTF

d_call: -
j_call: TRBJ1-1
v_call: TRBV11-2
clone_size: -
cdr3_nt: TGTGCCAGCAGCAAGGGGGTGAACACTGAAGCTTTCTTT
cdr3_aa: CASSKGVNTEAFF

d_call: TRBD1
j_call: TRBJ2-6
v_call: TRBV7-2
clone_size: -
cdr3_nt: TGTGCCAGCAGCTGGACAGGGGCTGGGGCCAACGTCCTGACTTTC
cdr3_aa: CASSWTGAGANVLTF

d_call: -
j_call: TRBJ1-5
v_call: TRBV25-1
clone_size: -
cdr3_nt: TGTGCCAGCAGTGACGCAGGGGATTATCAGCCCCAGCATTTT
cdr3_aa: CASSDAGDYQPQHF

d_call: -
j_call: TRBJ1-1
v_call: TRBV7-9
clone_size: -
cdr3_nt: TGTGCCAGCAACTCCGGACAGTATGAAGCTTTCTTT
cdr3_aa: CASNSGQYEAFF

d_call: -
j_call: TRBJ1-5
v_call: TRBV7-9
clone_size: few
cdr3_nt: TGTGCCAGCAGCCGGAACAACCTAGATCAGCCCCAGCATTTT
cdr3_aa: CASSRNNLDQPQHF